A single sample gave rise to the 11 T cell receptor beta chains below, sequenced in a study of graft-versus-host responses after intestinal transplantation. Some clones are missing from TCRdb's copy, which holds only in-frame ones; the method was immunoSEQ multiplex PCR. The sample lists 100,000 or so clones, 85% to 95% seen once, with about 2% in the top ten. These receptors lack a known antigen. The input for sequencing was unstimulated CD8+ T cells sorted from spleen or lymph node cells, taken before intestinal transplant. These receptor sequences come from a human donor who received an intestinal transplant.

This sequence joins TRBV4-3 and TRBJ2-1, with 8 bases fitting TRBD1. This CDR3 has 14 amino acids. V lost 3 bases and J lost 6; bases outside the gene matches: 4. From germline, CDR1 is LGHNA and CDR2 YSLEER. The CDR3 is CASSQGRGPNEQFF. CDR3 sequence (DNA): TGCGCCAGCAGCCAGGGCAGGGGGCCCAATGAGCAGTTCTTC.

In DNA form, the CDR3 reads TGTGCCAGCAGCTTGGGAGGTCATAATGGCTACACCTTC. The encoded protein is CASSLGGHNGYTF. V and J are TRBV9 and TRBJ1-2; no definite D call. V lost 4 bases and J 6 bases, leaving 13 bases between the germline ends. This CDR3 has 13 residues. Germline CDR1 SGDLS, CDR2 YYNGEE.

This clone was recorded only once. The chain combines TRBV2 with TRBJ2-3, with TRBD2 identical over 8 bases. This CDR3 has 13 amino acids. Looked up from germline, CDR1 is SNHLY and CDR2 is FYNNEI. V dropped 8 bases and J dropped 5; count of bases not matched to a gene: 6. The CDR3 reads CASHGGAGDTQYF. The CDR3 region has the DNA TGTGCCAGCCACGGGGGGGCCGGAGATACGCAGTATTTT.

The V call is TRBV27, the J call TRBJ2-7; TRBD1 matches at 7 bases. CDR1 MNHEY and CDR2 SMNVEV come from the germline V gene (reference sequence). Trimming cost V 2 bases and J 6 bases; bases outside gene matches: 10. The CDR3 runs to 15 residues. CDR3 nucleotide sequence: TGTGCCAGCAGTTTAAGGGAAGGGGGCCGGGGCGAGCAGTACTTC. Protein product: CASSLREGGRGEQYF.

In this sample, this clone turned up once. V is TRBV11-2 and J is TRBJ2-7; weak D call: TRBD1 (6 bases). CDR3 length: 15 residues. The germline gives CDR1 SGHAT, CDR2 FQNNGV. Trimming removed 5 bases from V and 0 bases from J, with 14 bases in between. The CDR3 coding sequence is TGTGCCAGCAGCCCTCCGGGACATGGCTCCTACGAGCAGTACTTC. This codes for CASSPPGHGSYEQYF.

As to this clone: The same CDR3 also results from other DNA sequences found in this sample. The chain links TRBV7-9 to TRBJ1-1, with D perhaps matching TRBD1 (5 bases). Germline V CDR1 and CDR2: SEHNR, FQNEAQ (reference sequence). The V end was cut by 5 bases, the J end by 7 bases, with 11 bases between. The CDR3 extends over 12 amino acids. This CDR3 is CASSLGGGEAFF. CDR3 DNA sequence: TGTGCCAGCAGCCTCGGCGGGGGTGAAGCTTTCTTT.

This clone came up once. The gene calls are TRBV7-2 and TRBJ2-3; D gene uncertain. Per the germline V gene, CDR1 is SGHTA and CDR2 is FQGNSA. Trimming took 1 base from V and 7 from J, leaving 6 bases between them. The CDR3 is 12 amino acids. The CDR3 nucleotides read TGTGCCAGCAGCTTAGTGGAGAATACGCAGTATTTT. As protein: CASSLVENTQYF.

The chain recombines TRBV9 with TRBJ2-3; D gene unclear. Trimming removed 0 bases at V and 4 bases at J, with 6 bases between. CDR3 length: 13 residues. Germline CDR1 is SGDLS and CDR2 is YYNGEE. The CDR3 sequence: CASSVVSPDTQYF. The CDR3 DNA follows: TGTGCCAGCAGCGTAGTTAGTCCAGATACGCAGTATTTT.

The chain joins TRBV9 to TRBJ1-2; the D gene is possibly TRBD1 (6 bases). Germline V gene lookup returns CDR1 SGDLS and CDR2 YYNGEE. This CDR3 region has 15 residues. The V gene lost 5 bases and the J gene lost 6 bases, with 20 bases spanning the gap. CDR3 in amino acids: CASRPITGGGDGYTF. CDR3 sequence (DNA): TGTGCCAGCAGACCCATCACGGGAGGGGGAGATGGCTACACCTTC.

The chain's CDR3 is CASSQQRGLSYEQYF. The CDR3 DNA sequence: TGCGCCAGCAGCCAACAGCGGGGACTCTCCTACGAGCAGTACTTC. The chain carries TRBV4-3 and TRBJ2-7; TRBD2 aligns across 7 bases. The J segment lost 0 bases and the V segment lost 2 bases, leaving 4 bases of the junction unmatched. Germline assignment: CDR1 LGHNA and CDR2 YSLEER. CDR3 length: 15 amino acids.

CDR3 DNA: TGCGCCAGCAGCCAAGATCCGGCGGGGGCCTACAATGAGCAGTTCTTC. This translates into CASSQDPAGAYNEQFF. The chain combines TRBV4-3 with TRBJ2-1; 7 bases line up with TRBD2. The V gene end was trimmed by 0 bases and the J gene end by 2 bases; junction bases not matched to a gene: 4. This CDR3 has 16 amino acids. Germline-derived CDR1 and CDR2 are LGHNA and YSLEER.